What follows are 18 T cell receptor beta chains derived from one specimen sequenced in a study of cytomegalovirus exposure and HLA in healthy donors. Primers: 60 Vbeta forward and 13 Jbeta reverse. Sequencing was performed with immunoSEQ multiplex PCR; in TCRdb, only in-frame clones are kept and a portion is missing. There are over 150,000 clones in the sample; roughly 85% occur only once, and about 2% lies in the top ten. What was sequenced was PBMCs. The receptors come from a man aged 40-50 years in good health and CMV-seronegative.

The chain has TRBV29-1 and TRBJ2-5; a weak D match, TRBD1 (6 bases). Germline V gene sequence: CDR1 SQVTM, CDR2 ANQGSEA. V was cut by 2 bases and J by 4 bases, with 11 bases left in between. The CDR3 extends over 13 amino acids. In DNA form, the CDR3 reads TGCAGCGTTGAAAGGGGGAGCGGAGAGACCCAGTACTTC. Its protein is CSVERGSGETQYF.

The genes are TRBV6-6 and TRBJ2-7; TRBD1 is a possible D gene (5 bases). V lost 5 bases and J lost 1, with 12 bases in between. The CDR3 is 14 amino acids. Per germline, CDR1 MNHNY and CDR2 SVGAGI (reference sequence). The CDR3 DNA sequence: TGTGCCAGCAGTCCCCGACAGACTTCCTACGAGCAGTACTTC. It translates to CASSPRQTSYEQYF.

The chain links TRBV7-6 to TRBJ2-2; no clear D. The CDR3 is made up of 15 amino acids. Germline values: CDR1 SGHVS, CDR2 FNYEAQ. The V end was cut by 5 bases, the J end by 2 bases, with 12 bases between. The CDR3 reads CASSPPGPNTGELFF. Written as DNA, the CDR3 is TGTGCCAGCAGCCCACCAGGTCCCAACACCGGGGAGCTGTTTTTT. The full variable domain, in which reference TRBV7-6 and TRBJ2-2 provide the parts outside the CDR3, is GAGVSQSPRYKVTKRGQDVALRCDPISGHVSLYWYRQALGQGPEFLTYFNYEAQQDKSGLPNDRFSAERPEGSISTLTIQRTEQRDSAMYRCASSPPGPNTGELFFGEGSRLTVL.

The chain recombines TRBV4-1 with TRBJ1-5; D not resolved. Germline CDR1 and CDR2: MGHRA and YSYEKL. The CDR3 runs 15 residues. V gave up 0 bases and J gave up 4 bases, with 10 bases separating them. In nucleotides, the CDR3 is TGCGCCAGCAGCCAAGATCATCCCTATAATCAGCCCCAGCATTTT. Its protein product is CASSQDHPYNQPQHF.

The J gene is TRBJ1-2, the V gene TRBV19; the D is unclear. Germline CDR1 is LNHDA and CDR2 is SQIVND (reference sequence). The CDR3 has 12 amino acids. V lost 3 bases to trimming and J lost 7 bases, with 9 bases between them. CDR3 amino acids: CASSIDRGGYTF. In DNA form, the CDR3 reads TGTGCCAGTAGTATTGACCGAGGTGGCTACACCTTC.

The gene calls are TRBV5-1 and TRBJ2-1; a weak D match, TRBD2 (6 bases). The CDR3 has 12 residues. V was cut by 4 bases and J by 16 bases, with 18 bases left in between. Germline V gene lookup returns CDR1 SGHRS and CDR2 YFSETQ. The CDR3 loop is CASSRGTPAFFF. CDR3 bases: TGCGCCAGCAGCCGCGGGACCCCCGCCTTTTTCTTC.

This clone was observed a few times. This CDR3 is CTSSQSYRDRGYEQYF. CDR3 nucleotide sequence: TGCACCAGCAGCCAGTCTTACCGGGACAGGGGGTACGAGCAGTACTTC. This chain uses TRBV1 with TRBJ2-7; the table's TRBD1 call for D was not verified on the DNA. TRBV1 is recorded as a pseudogene. This CDR3 is 16 amino acids long.

CDR3 bases: TGTGCCAGCTCACCAACACAGGGGGCGCGGGCGGAGACCCAGTACTTC. It specifies CASSPTQGARAETQYF. The chain has TRBV18 and TRBJ2-5; 9 positions agree with TRBD1. Germline CDR1 reads KGHSH; CDR2 reads LQKENI. Trimming at V came to 2 bases and at J to 5 bases, leaving 9 bases not matched to a gene. The CDR3 has 16 amino acids. The whole variable domain, filled in from reference TRBV18 and TRBJ2-5, reads NAGVMQNPRHLVRRRGQEARLRCSPMKGHSHVYWYRQLPEEGLKFMVYLQKENIIDESGMPKERFSAEFPKEGPSILRIQQVVRGDSAAYFCASSPTQGARAETQYFGPGTRLLVL.

The CDR3 coding sequence is TGTGCCAGCAGCAGGGACTTCGATACGCAGTATTTT. Translated, it gives CASSRDFDTQYF. The chain combines TRBV9 with TRBJ2-3; D possibly corresponds to TRBD2 (6 bases). Trimming stripped 4 bases from V and 6 bases from J, with 9 bases between. CDR1 and CDR2 from the germline V gene are SGDLS and YYNGEE. CDR3 size: 12 residues. The complete variable domain, with remaining parts taken from reference TRBV9 and TRBJ2-3, reads DSGVTQTPKHLITATGQRVTLRCSPRSGDLSVYWYQQSLDQGLQFLIQYYNGEERAKGNILERFSAQQFPDLHSELNLSSLELGDSALYFCASSRDFDTQYFGPGTRLTVL.

The chain carries TRBV5-1 and TRBJ1-2; D not resolved. V lost 1 base to trimming and J lost 6 bases, with 7 bases between them. The V gene's germline CDR1 is SGHRS and CDR2 YFSETQ. This CDR3 is 12 amino acids long. The CDR3 here is CASSLYGDGYTF. The CDR3 coding sequence is TGCGCCAGCAGCTTGTACGGGGATGGCTACACCTTC.

This clone was counted between two and nine times. J is TRBJ2-5 and V is TRBV6-5; 7 nucleotides line up with TRBD1. Matching the DNA end better, TRBJ2-7 makes the J call doubtful. CDR1 is MNHEY, CDR2 SVGAGI, per germline. The CDR3 spans 15 residues. CDR3 DNA: TGTGCCAGCAGACGACCGGGACAGAGCTCCTACGAGCAGTACTTC. It yields the protein CASRRPGQSSYEQYF.

V and J are TRBV19 and TRBJ2-7; D might be TRBD1 (5 bases). Germline V gene lookup returns CDR1 LNHDA and CDR2 SQIVND (reference sequence). This CDR3 is built from 14 residues. Trimming took off 4 bases at V and 3 bases at J, with 13 bases between the two ends. The CDR3 coding sequence is TGTGCCAGTAGTACAGAACATCAGGGCTACGAGCAGTACTTC. It is translated as CASSTEHQGYEQYF.

The J gene is TRBJ2-7, the V gene TRBV19; no firm D call. The CDR3 has 13 residues. Germline CDR1 LNHDA, CDR2 SQIVND (reference sequence). Trimming removed 3 bases from V and 6 bases from J, with 12 bases in between. CDR3 DNA sequence: TGTGCCAGTAGTATGGGCAGTCTCGTCGAGCAGTACTTC. This gives the protein CASSMGSLVEQYF.

This sequence joins TRBV5-4 and TRBJ2-5; 9 bases are a match to TRBD2. With the DNA end fitting TRBJ2-7 better, the J assignment may be wrong. This CDR3 is 15 amino acids long. The germline V gene has CDR1 SGHNT and CDR2 YYREEE (reference sequence). The CDR3 DNA is TGTGCCAGCAGCTTGGATAGCGGGAGCTCCTACGAGCAGTACTTC. Its protein product is CASSLDSGSSYEQYF.

V and J are TRBV4-2 and TRBJ1-6, with no clear D. The CDR3 totals 17 residues. Germline CDR1 is LGHNA and CDR2 is YNFKEQ. V was trimmed by 6 bases and J by 0 bases, leaving 15 bases between them. The CDR3 sequence: CASSLDSTSSYNSPLHF. The DNA for the CDR3 is TGTGCCAGCAGTCTTGACTCCACGAGCTCCTATAATTCACCCCTCCACTTT.

J is TRBJ2-7 and V is TRBV7-9, with D tentatively TRBD1 (6 bases). From germline, CDR1 is SEHNR and CDR2 FQNEAQ (reference sequence). This CDR3 is 12 amino acids long. Trimming removed 8 bases from V and 1 base from J, with 9 bases in between. The DNA of the CDR3 is TGTGCCAGCTCGGGGACATCCTACGAGCAGTACTTC. As protein: CASSGTSYEQYF.

This clone has just a few counts. The chain employs TRBV19 and TRBJ2-1, with 7 bases fitting TRBD1. The junction had 7 bases not matched to a gene; V was cut back by 5 bases and J by 9 bases. CDR1 and CDR2 (germline): LNHDA, SQIVND (reference sequence). The CDR3 runs to 13 residues. This CDR3 is CASSEQTGPEQFF. CDR3 nucleotide sequence: TGTGCCAGTAGTGAACAGACAGGGCCTGAGCAGTTCTTC. The complete variable domain, with remaining parts taken from reference TRBV19 and TRBJ2-1, reads DGGITQSPKYLFRKEGQNVTLSCEQNLNHDAMYWYRQDPGQGLRLIYYSQIVNDFQKGDIAEGYSVSREKKESFPLTVTSAQKNPTAFYLCASSEQTGPEQFFGPGTRLTVL.

This clone turned up a few times. V and J are TRBV7-2 and TRBJ2-7; weak D call: TRBD2 (6 bases). V was pared by 3 bases and J by 0 bases, with 12 bases between. This CDR3 has 15 residues. CDR1 is SGHTA and CDR2 is FQGNSA in the germline V gene. CDR3 amino acids: CASSLGGGSSYEQYF. DNA for the CDR3: TGTGCCAGCAGCTTGGGGGGAGGAAGCTCCTACGAGCAGTACTTC.